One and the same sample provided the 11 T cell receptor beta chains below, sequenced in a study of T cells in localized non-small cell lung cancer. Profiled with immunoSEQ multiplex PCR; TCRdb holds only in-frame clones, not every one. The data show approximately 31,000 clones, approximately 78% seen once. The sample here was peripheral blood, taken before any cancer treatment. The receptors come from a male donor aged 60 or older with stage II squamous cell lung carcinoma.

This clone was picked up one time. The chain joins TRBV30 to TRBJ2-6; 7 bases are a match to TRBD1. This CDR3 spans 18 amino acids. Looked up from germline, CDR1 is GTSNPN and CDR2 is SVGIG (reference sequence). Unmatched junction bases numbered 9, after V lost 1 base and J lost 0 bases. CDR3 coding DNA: TGTGCCTGGAGTGAGAGGGGCAGGGGGTTCTCTGGGGCCAACGTCCTGACTTTC. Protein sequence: CAWSERGRGFSGANVLTF.

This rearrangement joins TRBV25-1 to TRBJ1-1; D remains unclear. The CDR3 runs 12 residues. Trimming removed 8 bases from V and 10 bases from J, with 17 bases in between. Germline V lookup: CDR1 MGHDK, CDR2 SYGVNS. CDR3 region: CASAKHGVRAFF. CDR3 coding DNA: TGTGCCAGCGCGAAGCACGGGGTACGAGCTTTCTTT. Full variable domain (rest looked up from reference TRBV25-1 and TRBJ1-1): EADIYQTPRYLVIGTGKKITLECSQTMGHDKMYWYQQDPGMELHLIHYSYGVNSTEKGDLSSESTVSRIRTEHFPLTLESARPSHTSQYLCASAKHGVRAFFGQGTRLTVV.

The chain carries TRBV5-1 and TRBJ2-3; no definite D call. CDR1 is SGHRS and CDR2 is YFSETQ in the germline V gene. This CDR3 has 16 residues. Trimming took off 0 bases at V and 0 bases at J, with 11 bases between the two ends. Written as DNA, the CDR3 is TGCGCCAGCAGCTTGGAAGGGATGGGCAGCACAGATACGCAGTATTTT. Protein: CASSLEGMGSTDTQYF.

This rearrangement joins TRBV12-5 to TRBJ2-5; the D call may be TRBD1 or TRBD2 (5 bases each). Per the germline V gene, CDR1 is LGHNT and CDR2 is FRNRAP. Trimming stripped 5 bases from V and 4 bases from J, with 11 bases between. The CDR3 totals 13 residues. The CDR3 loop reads CASGLRDRETQYF. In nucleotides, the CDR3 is TGTGCTAGTGGTCTCAGGGACCGAGAGACCCAGTACTTC.

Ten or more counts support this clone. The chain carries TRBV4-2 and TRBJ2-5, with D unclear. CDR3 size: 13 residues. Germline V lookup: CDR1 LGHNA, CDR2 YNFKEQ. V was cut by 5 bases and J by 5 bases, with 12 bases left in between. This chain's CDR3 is CASSRSLRETQYF. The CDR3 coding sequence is TGTGCCAGCAGCAGGTCACTCCGGGAGACCCAGTACTTC.

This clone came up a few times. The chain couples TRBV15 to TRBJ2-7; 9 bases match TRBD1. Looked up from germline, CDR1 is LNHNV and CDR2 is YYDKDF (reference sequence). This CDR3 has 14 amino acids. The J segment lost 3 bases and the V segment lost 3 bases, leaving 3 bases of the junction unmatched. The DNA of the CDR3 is TGTGCCACCAGCAGGGACAGGGGATACTACGAGCAGTACTTC. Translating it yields CATSRDRGYYEQYF.

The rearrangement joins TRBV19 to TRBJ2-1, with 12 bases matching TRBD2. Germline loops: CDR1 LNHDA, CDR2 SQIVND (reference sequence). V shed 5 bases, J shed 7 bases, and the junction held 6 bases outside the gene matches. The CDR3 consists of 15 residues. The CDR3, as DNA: TGTGCCAGTAGTCGACTAGCGGGAGACAGAAATGAGCAGTTCTTC. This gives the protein CASSRLAGDRNEQFF.

The CDR3 sequence: CASSARTGEGEQFF. DNA for the CDR3: TGTGCCAGCAGTGCCCGGACAGGGGAGGGTGAGCAGTTCTTC. This chain joins TRBV6-1 and TRBJ2-1; 9 bases map to TRBD1. Unmatched junction bases numbered 7, after V lost 4 bases and J lost 9 bases. Germline assignment: CDR1 MNHNS and CDR2 SASEGT. The CDR3 totals 14 residues.

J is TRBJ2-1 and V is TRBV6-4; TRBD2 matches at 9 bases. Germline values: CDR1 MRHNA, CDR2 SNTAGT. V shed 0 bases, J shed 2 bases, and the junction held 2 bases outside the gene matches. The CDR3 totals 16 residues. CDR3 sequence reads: CASSDSGGRAYNEQFF. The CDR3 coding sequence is TGTGCCAGCAGTGACTCCGGCGGGAGGGCCTACAATGAGCAGTTCTTC.

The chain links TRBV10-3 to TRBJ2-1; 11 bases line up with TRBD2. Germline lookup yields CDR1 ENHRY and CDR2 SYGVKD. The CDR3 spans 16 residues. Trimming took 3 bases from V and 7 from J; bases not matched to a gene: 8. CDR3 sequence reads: CAISDIAGGPGNEQFF. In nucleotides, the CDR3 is TGTGCCATCAGTGACATAGCGGGAGGGCCCGGGAATGAGCAGTTCTTC.

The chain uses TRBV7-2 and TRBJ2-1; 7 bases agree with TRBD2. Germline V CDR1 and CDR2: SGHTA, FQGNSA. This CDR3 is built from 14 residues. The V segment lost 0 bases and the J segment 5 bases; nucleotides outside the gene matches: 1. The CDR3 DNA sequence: TGTGCCAGCAGCTTAGCGGGGGGGAACAATGAGCAGTTCTTC. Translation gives CASSLAGGNNEQFF. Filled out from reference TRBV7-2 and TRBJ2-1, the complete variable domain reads GAGVSQSPSNKVTEKGKDVELRCDPISGHTALYWYRQSLGQGLEFLIYFQGNSAPDKSGLPSDRFSAERTGGSVSTLTIQRTQQEDSAVYLCASSLAGGNNEQFFGPGTRLTVL.